The text below deals with one T cell receptor (beta chain). Its antigen is undetermined. The source of the sample is a study of cytomegalovirus exposure and HLA in healthy donors. Whole-study findings and limits: In vitro experiments confirmed that a few CMV-associated chains were specific for CMV antigens. It was found in a later analysis that first-cohort TCR clusters tended to co-occur in the 130 or so validation repertoires. The study flagged about 150 TCR beta chains as cytomegalovirus-associated.

The donors were members of the approximately 130-subject validation cohort (separate from the approximately 650-subject first cohort). The CDR3 runs 13 residues. V was clipped by 7 bases and J by 2 bases; unmatched bases: 4. CDR1 and CDR2 from the germline V gene are SQVTM and ANQGSEA. This table comes from immunoSEQ multiplex PCR, and its TCRdb copy is limited to in-frame clones, with some not included. Of 43,000 or so clones listed, around nine tenths were seen once; the top ten hold 5.6%. The chain carries TRBV29-1 and TRBJ1-1, with 10 bases identical to TRBD1. The specimen was PBMCs. This receptor was obtained from a man aged 18-30 years in good health and CMV-seronegative. CDR3 DNA sequence: TGCAGCGCCCGGACAGGGGGAAACACTGAAGCTTTCTTT. Translating it yields CSARTGGNTEAFF.